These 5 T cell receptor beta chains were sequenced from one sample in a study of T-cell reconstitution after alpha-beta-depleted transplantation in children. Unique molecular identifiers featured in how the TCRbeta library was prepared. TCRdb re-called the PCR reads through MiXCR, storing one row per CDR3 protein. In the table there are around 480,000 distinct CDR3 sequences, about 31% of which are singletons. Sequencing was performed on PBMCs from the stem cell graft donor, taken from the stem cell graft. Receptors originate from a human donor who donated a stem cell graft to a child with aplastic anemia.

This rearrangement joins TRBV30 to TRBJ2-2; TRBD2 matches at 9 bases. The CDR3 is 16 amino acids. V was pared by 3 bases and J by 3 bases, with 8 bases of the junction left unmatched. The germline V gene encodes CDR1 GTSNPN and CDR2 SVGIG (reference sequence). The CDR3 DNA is TGTGCCTGGAGGTCCCCGACTAGCGGAGACACCGGGGAGCTGTTTTTT. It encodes CAWRSPTSGDTGELFF.

DNA for the CDR3: TGTGCCAGCAGTCCCCGGGACAGAGGACTTCCAAAAACTACCGGGGAGCTGTTTTTT. This translates into CASSPRDRGLPKTTGELFF. The gene calls are TRBV12-3 or TRBV12-4 and TRBJ2-2, with 7 bases lining up with TRBD1. The ends lost 5 bases at V and 5 bases at J; junction bases unmatched: 20. The CDR3 length is 19 residues.

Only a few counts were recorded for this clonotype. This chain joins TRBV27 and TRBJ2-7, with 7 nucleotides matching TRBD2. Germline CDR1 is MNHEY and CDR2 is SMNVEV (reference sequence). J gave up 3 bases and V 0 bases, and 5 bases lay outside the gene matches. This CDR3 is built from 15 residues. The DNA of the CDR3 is TGTGCCAGCAGTTTATCTGGCGGGAGTATCTACGAGCAGTACTTC. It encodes CASSLSGGSIYEQYF.

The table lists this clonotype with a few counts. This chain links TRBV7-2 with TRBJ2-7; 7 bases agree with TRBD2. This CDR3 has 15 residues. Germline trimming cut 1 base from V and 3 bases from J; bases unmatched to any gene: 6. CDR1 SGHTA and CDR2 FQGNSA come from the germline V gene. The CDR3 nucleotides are TGTGCCAGCAGCTTAGTAGCGGGCGGGGACTACGAGCAGTACGTC. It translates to CASSLVAGGDYEQYV.

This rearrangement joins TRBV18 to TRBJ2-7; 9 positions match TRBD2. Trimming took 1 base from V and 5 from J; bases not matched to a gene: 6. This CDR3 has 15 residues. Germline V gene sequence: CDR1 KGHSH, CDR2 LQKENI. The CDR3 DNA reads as TGTGCCAGCTCACCACAGGCTAGCGGGATGCACGAGCAGTACGTC. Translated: CASSPQASGMHEQYV.